This T cell receptor (beta chain) was identified during a study of shared T cell receptors in the human thymus. Produced via immunoSEQ multiplex PCR; TCRdb's table is partial and in-frame only. The table records some 400,000 clones, around 95% of them present only once. CDR1 is GTSNPN, CDR2 SVGIG, per germline (reference sequence). The CDR3 contains 13 residues. V lost 3 bases, J lost 11 bases, and 12 bases stayed unmatched. The chain uses TRBV30 and TRBJ1-1, with 7 bases matching TRBD1. Sequences were obtained from thymocytes. This clonotype was obtained from a human donor. Here the CDR3 DNA reads TGTGCCTGGAGATTGACAGGGCTACAATCCGCTTTCTTT. Amino acid sequence: CAWRLTGLQSAFF. Using reference TRBV30 and TRBJ1-1 for the parts outside the CDR3, the full variable domain is SQTIHQWPATLVQPVGSPLSLECTVEGTSNPNLYWYRQAAGRGLQLLFYSVGIGQISSEVPQNLSASRPQDRQFILSSKKLLLSDSGFYLCAWRLTGLQSAFFGQGTRLTVV.